This T cell receptor beta chain was recorded in a study of monozygotic twins with inflammatory bowel disease. Study results and caveats: Twins with IBD had fewer clonotypes in common with others than healthy twins, particularly during disease activity.

cDNA was made in eight separate reactions per sample. One entry per CDR3 protein, without DNA, is what TCRdb gives after re-calling the 5' RACE reads. Its table lists more than 350,000 distinct CDR3 sequences. In regard to this clonotype: The antigen is not known.

This receptor was taken from a human donor with ulcerative colitis or Crohn's disease, or a healthy co-twin of an affected twin (not recorded which). Sequencing was carried out using blood.

CDR3 loop: CASRPTGANVLTF. This chain joins TRBV5-8 and TRBJ2-6. CDR3 length: 13 amino acids. Germline CDR1 SGHTS, CDR2 YDEGEE.